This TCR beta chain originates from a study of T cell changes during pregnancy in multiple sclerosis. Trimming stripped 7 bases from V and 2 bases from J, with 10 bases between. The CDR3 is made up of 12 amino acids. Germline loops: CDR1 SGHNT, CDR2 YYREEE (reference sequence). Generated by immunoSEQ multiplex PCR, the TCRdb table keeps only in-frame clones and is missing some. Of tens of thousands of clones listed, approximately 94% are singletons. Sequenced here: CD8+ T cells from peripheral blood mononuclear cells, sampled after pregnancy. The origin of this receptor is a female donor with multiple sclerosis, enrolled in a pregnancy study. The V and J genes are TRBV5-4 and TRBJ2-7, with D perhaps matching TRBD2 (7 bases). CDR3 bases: TGTGCCAGCGGGAGGGGGGCCTACGAGCAGTACTTC. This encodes CASGRGAYEQYF.